Below are 15 T cell receptor beta chains sequenced from a single sample in a study of T cells expressing NK-cell markers. For each CDR3 protein, TCRdb gives one entry from its re-call of the 5' RACE reads, without DNA. Reported are roughly 430,000 distinct CDR3 sequences; the ten largest clones contain more than 7%. The sequencing sample was made of blood T cells: a sorted CD56 or NKG2C T cell subset, CD4+ or CD8+ T cells, or bulk PBMC T cells (not recorded which). These receptors originate from a woman aged 18-70 years in good health.

The J gene is TRBJ1-4, the V gene TRBV6-1; TCRdb gives TRBD1 as the D gene, but with no DNA this cannot be confirmed. The germline V gene has CDR1 MNHNS and CDR2 SASEGT. This CDR3 is built from 15 residues. CDR3 sequence: CASSELRGLVVKLFF.

The chain couples TRBV6-5 to TRBJ1-1. The germline gives CDR1 MNHEY, CDR2 SVGAGI. The CDR3 is 14 amino acids. The CDR3 sequence: CASITARGSTEAFF.

The chain carries TRBV5-1 and TRBJ1-4; absent DNA, TCRdb's TRBD1 call cannot be checked. The CDR3 runs 16 residues. Germline V CDR1 and CDR2: SGHRS, YFSETQ. The CDR3 sequence: CASSPLPGTGGEKLFF.

The CDR3 reads CASSPPGGTGYTF. The V and J genes are TRBV6-1 and TRBJ1-2; TCRdb indicates TRBD1, and absent DNA this call remains unverified. CDR3 length equals 13 residues. Germline loops: CDR1 MNHNS, CDR2 SASEGT.

This CDR3 is CASAGVEYNEQFF. V gene TRBV5-4 combines with J gene TRBJ2-1; TCRdb indicates TRBD2, and absent DNA this call remains unverified. The CDR3 totals 13 residues. Germline CDR1 SGHNT, CDR2 YYREEE (reference sequence).

This chain uses TRBV11-2 with TRBJ2-3; TCRdb lists TRBD1, though no DNA is available to test this call. CDR3 length: 15 residues. Germline V CDR1 and CDR2: SGHAT, FQNNGV. CDR3 sequence reads: CASSLAGGRQDTQYF.

The chain couples TRBV6-2 or TRBV6-3 to TRBJ1-5; TCRdb's D call of TRBD1 is untestable without DNA. The CDR3 spans 14 residues. Looked up from germline, CDR1 is MNHEY and CDR2 is SVGEGT. The CDR3 is CASSYYRDNQPQHF.

The rearrangement uses TRBV20-1 and TRBJ2-7; TCRdb indicates TRBD2, and absent DNA this call remains unverified. The CDR3 spans 13 residues. CDR1 is DFQATT, CDR2 SNEGSKA, per germline (reference sequence). The CDR3 here is CSAPTGTSYEQYF.

V and J are TRBV29-1 and TRBJ1-1. This CDR3 has 12 residues. Germline V lookup: CDR1 SQVTM, CDR2 ANQGSEA. The CDR3: CSVIGVATEAFF.

This chain uses TRBV4-3 with TRBJ2-3; TCRdb selects TRBD2, and the lack of DNA leaves this call unchecked. Per germline, CDR1 LGHNA and CDR2 YSLEER. This CDR3 is 16 amino acids long. The CDR3 sequence: CASSQGTSGRTDTQYF.

The chain combines TRBV30 with TRBJ2-7; TCRdb selects TRBD1, and the lack of DNA leaves this call unchecked. Germline CDR1 and CDR2: GTSNPN and SVGIG (reference sequence). The CDR3 has 15 residues. CDR3 region: CAWSPNWTGTNEQYF.

The rearrangement links TRBV20-1 to TRBJ1-2; lacking DNA, the TRBD1 call made by TCRdb goes unchecked. The CDR3 covers 14 residues. The germline V gene has CDR1 DFQATT and CDR2 SNEGSKA (reference sequence). CDR3 sequence reads: CSASPRGGNYGYTF.

The chain employs TRBV7-9 and TRBJ1-1. CDR3 length equals 14 residues. Germline V lookup: CDR1 SEHNR, CDR2 FQNEAQ (reference sequence). The CDR3 loop is CASSGSGRGTEAFF.

CDR3 sequence reads: CASSLALEVDTQYF. The V call is TRBV7-2, the J call TRBJ2-3; the TCRdb D gene call, TRBD2, has no DNA to confirm it. The CDR3 loop spans 14 amino acids. Germline loops: CDR1 SGHTA, CDR2 FQGNSA.

The chain carries TRBV4-1 and TRBJ1-2. There are 13 residues in the CDR3. Germline-derived CDR1 and CDR2 are MGHRA and YSYEKL. The CDR3 region is CASSQPNRYGYTF.